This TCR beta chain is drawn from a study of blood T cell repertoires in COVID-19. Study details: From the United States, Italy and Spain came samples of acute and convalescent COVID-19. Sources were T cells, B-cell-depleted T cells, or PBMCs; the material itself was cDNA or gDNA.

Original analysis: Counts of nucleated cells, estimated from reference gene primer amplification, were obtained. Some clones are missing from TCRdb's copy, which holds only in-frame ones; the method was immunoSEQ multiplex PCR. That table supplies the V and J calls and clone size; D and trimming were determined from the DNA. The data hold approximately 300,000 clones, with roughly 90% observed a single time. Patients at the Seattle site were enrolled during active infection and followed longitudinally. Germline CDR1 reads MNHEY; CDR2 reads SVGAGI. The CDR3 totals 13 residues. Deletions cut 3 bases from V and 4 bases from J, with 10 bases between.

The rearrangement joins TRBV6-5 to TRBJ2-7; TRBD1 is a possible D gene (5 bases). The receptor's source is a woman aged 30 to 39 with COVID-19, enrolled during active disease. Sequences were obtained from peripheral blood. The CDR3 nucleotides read TGTGCCAGCAGTTATGGCAGGGTATACGAGCAGTACTTC. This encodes CASSYGRVYEQYF.